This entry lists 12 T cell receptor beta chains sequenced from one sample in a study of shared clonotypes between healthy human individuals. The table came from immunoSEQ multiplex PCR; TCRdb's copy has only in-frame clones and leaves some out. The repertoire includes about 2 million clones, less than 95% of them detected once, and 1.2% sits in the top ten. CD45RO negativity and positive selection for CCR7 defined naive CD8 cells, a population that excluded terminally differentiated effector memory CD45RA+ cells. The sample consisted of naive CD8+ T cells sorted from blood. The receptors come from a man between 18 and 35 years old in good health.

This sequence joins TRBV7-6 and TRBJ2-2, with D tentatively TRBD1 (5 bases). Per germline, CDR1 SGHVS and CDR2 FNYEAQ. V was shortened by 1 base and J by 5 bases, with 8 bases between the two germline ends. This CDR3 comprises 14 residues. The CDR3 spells CASSLGRATGELFF. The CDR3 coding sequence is TGTGCCAGCAGCTTAGGCAGGGCGACCGGGGAGCTGTTTTTT.

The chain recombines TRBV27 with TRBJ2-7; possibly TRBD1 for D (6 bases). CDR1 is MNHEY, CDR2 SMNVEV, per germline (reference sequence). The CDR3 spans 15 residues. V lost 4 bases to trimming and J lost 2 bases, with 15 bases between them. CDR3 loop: CASSYGVTGTYEQYF. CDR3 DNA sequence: TGTGCCAGCAGTTATGGGGTGACAGGAACCTACGAGCAGTACTTC.

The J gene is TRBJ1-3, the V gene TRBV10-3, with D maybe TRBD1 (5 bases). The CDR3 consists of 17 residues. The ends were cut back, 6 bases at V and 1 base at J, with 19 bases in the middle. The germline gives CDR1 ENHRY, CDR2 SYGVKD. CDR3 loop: CAIRPPVGTESGNTIYF. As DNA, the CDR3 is TGTGCCATCAGACCACCCGTCGGGACCGAGTCTGGAAACACCATATATTTT.

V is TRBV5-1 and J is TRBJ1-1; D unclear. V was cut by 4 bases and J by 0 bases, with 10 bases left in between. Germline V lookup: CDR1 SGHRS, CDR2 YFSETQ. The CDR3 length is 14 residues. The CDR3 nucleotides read TGCGCCAGCAGCGCCTTACAGATGAACACTGAAGCTTTCTTT. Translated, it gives CASSALQMNTEAFF.

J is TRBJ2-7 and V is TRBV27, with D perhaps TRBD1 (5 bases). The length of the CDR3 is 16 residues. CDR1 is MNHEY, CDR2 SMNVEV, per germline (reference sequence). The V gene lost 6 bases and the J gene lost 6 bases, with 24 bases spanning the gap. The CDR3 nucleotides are TGTGCCAGCAGCCCATCTATGGGGCAGTCTCATTTCGAGCAGTACTTC. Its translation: CASSPSMGQSHFEQYF.

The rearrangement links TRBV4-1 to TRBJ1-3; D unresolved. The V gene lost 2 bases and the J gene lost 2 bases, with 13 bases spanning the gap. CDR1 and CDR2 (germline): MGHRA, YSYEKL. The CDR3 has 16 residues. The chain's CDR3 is CASSQSQTPAGNTIYF. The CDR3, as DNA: TGCGCCAGCAGCCAAAGCCAAACTCCCGCTGGAAACACCATATATTTT.

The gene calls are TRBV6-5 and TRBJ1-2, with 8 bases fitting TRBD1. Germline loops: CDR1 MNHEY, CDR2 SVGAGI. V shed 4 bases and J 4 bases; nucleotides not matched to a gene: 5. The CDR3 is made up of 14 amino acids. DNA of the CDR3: TGTGCCAGCAGTTCCCAGGGGGCAATCTATGGCTACACCTTC. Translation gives CASSSQGAIYGYTF.

This CDR3 reads CASSPPTGILYEQYF. Written as DNA, the CDR3 is TGTGCCAGCAGCCCGCCGACAGGGATCCTCTACGAGCAGTACTTC. The chain employs TRBV7-8 and TRBJ2-7; 7 bases are a match to TRBD1. Germline trimming cut 5 bases from V and 3 bases from J; bases unmatched to any gene: 10. The CDR3 length is 15 residues. Per germline, CDR1 SGHVS and CDR2 FQNEAQ.

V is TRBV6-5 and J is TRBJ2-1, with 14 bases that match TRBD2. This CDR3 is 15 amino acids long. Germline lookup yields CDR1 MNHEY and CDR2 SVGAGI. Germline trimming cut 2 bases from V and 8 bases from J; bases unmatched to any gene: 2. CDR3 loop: CASSYAGLAGDEQFF. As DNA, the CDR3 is TGTGCCAGCAGTTACGCGGGACTAGCGGGGGATGAGCAGTTCTTC.

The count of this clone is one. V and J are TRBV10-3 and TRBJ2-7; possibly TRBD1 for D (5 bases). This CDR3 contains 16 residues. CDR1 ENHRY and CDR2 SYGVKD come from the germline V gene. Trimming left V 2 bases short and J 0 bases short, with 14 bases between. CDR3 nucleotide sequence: TGTGCCATCAGTGAGACCTCAGGACAACACTCCTACGAGCAGTACTTC. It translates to CAISETSGQHSYEQYF.

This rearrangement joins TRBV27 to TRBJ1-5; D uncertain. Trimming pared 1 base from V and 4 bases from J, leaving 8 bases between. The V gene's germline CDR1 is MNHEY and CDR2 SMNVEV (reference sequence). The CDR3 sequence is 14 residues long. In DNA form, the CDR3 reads TGTGCCAGCAGTTTATTGGCAGTTAATCAGCCCCAGCATTTT. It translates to CASSLLAVNQPQHF.

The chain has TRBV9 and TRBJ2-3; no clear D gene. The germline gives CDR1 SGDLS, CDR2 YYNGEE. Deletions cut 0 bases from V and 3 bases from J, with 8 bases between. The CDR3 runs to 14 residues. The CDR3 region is CASSVGLGTDTQYF. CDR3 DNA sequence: TGTGCCAGCAGCGTAGGGCTAGGGACAGATACGCAGTATTTT.